Below, one T cell receptor (beta chain) is given with its context. As yet, its antigen is unknown. Trimming cost V 6 bases and J 0 bases, with 8 bases left between them. Looked up from germline, CDR1 is MDHEN and CDR2 is SYDVKM. The CDR3 extends over 13 amino acids. Data came from immunoSEQ multiplex PCR; TCRdb stores just in-frame clones and leaves some out. The table records 90,000 to 100,000 clones, roughly 85% of them present only once. The sample comes from a study of T cell responses to AZD1222 COVID-19 vaccine. Background on the study: Pooled samples include second doses given at about 4 or 12 weeks.

Findings and limits, study-wide: Repertoires in all cases were sampled only once the peak T cell response had passed. Just a handful of AZD1222 recipients were seropositive at baseline. Donors were chiefly white British, with a greater number of females, and clonal diversity was perhaps underestimated.

The chain employs TRBV28 and TRBJ1-1; D is undetermined. The material sequenced was peripheral blood, taken on day 0 of AZD1222 vaccination. The TCR comes from an adult in good health. The CDR3 reads CASRVPVNTEAFF. The CDR3 nucleotides read TGTGCCAGCAGGGTGCCTGTGAACACTGAAGCTTTCTTT.